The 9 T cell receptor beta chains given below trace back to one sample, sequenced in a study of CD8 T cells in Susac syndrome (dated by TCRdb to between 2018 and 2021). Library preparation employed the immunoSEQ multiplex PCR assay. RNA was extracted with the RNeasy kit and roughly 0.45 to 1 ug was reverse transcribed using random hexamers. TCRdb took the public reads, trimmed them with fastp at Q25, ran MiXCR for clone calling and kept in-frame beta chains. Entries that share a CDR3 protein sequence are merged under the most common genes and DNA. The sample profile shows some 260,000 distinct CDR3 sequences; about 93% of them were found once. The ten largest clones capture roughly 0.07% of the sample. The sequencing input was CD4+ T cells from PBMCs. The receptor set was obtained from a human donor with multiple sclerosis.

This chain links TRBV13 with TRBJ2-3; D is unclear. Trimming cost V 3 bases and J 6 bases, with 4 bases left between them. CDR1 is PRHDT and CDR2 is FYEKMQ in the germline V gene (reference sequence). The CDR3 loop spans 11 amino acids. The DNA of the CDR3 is TGTGCCAGCAGCTTCGGGGATACGCAGTATTTT. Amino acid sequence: CASSFGDTQYF.

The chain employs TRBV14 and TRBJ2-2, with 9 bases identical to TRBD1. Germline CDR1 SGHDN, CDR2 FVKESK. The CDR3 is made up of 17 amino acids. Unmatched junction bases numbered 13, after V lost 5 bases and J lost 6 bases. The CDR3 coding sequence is TGTGCCAGCAGCGGATTCCCTCGGACAGGGGAGGCCGGGGAGCTGTTTTTT. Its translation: CASSGFPRTGEAGELFF.

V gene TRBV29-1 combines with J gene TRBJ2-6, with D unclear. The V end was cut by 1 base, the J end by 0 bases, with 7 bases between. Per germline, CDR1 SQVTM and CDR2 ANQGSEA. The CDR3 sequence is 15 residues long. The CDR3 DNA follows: TGCAGCGTTGAAGTCGGCTTCTCTGGGGCCAACGTCCTGACTTTC. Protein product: CSVEVGFSGANVLTF.

The CDR3 DNA reads TGTGCCAGCAGCCCCGACGGGGGCGGGGGGGCTAGAGATACGCAGTATTTT. Translated: CASSPDGGGGARDTQYF. The V gene is TRBV5-6, the J gene TRBJ2-3; 9 nucleotides agree with TRBD2. The CDR3 has 17 amino acids. V was pared by 4 bases and J by 5 bases, with 14 bases of the junction left unmatched. The germline V gene encodes CDR1 SGHDT and CDR2 YYEEEE.

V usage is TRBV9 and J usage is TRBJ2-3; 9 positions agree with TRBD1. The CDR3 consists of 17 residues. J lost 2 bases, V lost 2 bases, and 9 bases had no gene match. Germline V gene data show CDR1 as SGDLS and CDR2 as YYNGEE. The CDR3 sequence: CASSVNLDRGNTDTQYF. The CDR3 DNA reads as TGTGCCAGCAGCGTTAATTTGGACAGGGGAAACACAGATACGCAGTATTTT.

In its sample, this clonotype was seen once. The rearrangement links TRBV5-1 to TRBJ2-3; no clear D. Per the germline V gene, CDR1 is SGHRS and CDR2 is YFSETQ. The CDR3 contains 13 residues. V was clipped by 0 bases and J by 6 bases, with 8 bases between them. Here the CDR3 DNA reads TGCGCCAGCAGCTTGGAGTTAGGGGATACGCAGTATTTT. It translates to CASSLELGDTQYF.

The chain's CDR3 is CASSFRGLNEKLFF. The CDR3 nucleotides are TGTGCCAGCAGTTTCCGGGGCTTGAATGAAAAACTGTTTTTT. The chain couples TRBV27 to TRBJ1-4, with TRBD1 as a possible D gene (5 bases). Germline V gene lookup returns CDR1 MNHEY and CDR2 SMNVEV (reference sequence). This CDR3 is built from 14 residues. V lost 3 bases and J 5 bases, leaving 10 bases between the germline ends.

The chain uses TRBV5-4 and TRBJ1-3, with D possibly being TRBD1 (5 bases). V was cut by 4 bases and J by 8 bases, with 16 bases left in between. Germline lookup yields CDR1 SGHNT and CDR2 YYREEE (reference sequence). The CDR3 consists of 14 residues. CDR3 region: CASSTGPKADTIYF. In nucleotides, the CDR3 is TGTGCCAGCAGCACGGGACCTAAAGCGGACACCATATATTTT.

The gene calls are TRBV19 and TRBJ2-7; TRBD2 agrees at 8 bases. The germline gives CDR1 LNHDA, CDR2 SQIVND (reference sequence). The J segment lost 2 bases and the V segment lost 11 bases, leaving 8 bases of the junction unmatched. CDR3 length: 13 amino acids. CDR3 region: CASAGALTYEQYF. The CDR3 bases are TGTGCCTCAGCGGGGGCCCTCACCTACGAGCAGTACTTC.